This TCR beta chain was found in a study of T cell repertoires in cytomegalovirus infection. Study-level information: Selected CMV epitopes included recently identified HLA-C-restricted ones as well as well-studied HLA-B-restricted ones. The public TCR beta signatures pointed to both CMV infection and matching HLA type. Findings of the study overall: Carriers of CMV plus the relevant HLA were identified by cumulative public TCR beta family frequency. Dominating the ex vivo response were HLA-C-restricted CMV-specific TCR beta clonotypes.

V dropped 4 bases and J dropped 8 bases, with 17 bases sitting between them. The CDR3 is 14 amino acids. Germline V gene lookup returns CDR1 MDHEN and CDR2 SYDVKM. As concerns this clonotype: Its antigen is as yet unknown.

TCRdb recomputed calls from the reads with MiXCR, one row per CDR3 protein. The sample holds 200,000 to 250,000 distinct CDR3 sequences, about 38% seen once. The source material was CD8+ T cells from cultured PBMCs, sampled from culture after CMV antigen stimulation. The chain links TRBV28 to TRBJ2-5, with a tentative D call TRBD1 (6 bases). The TCR comes from a human donor in good health (CMV status not recorded). Some clones in this sample may be carry-over from other donors' samples. The CDR3 region has the DNA TGTGCCAGCAGTTCGGCCCAGGGACAAAGCACCCAGTACTTC. It specifies CASSSAQGQSTQYF. Together with reference TRBV28 and TRBJ2-5, the CDR3 gives the full variable domain: DVKVTQSSRYLVKRTGEKVFLECVQDMDHENMFWYRQDPGLGLRLIYFSYDVKMKEKGDIPEGYSVSREKKERFSLILESASTNQTSMYLCASSSAQGQSTQYFGPGTRLLVL.